The 28 T cell receptor beta chains presented below share a single source sample, sequenced in a study of Ad26.COV2.S vaccination and SARS-CoV-2 variants. Sequencing used immunoSEQ multiplex PCR; TCRdb keeps in-frame clones, though not all of them. The table has some 330,000 clones, roughly 88% seen once. Treatment defined: over 15 received Ad26.COV2.S at low or high dose, single or two shots; about five received placebo; per-sample allocation not given. Specimens were obtained on day 63 following the first vaccine or placebo injection. Source: peripheral blood, taken in a trial of Ad26.COV2.S vaccine versus placebo. All receptors come from a person between 18 and 60 years old who received the Ad26.COV2.S COVID-19 vaccine or a placebo.

The chain employs TRBV12-5 and TRBJ1-4; 11 nucleotides match TRBD1. J gave up 6 bases and V 5 bases, and 8 bases lay outside the gene matches. CDR3 length: 16 amino acids. Germline CDR1 LGHNT, CDR2 FRNRAP. The CDR3 sequence is CASGTSAGQGDEKLFF. In DNA form, the CDR3 reads TGTGCTAGTGGTACCTCAGCGGGACAGGGGGATGAAAAACTGTTTTTT.

V usage is TRBV7-9 and J usage is TRBJ2-3; D not resolved. Germline V gene lookup returns CDR1 SEHNR and CDR2 FQNEAQ (reference sequence). V lost 5 bases and J lost 6, with 18 bases in between. The CDR3 runs 15 residues. The CDR3 nucleotides are TGTGCCAGCAGCATCCACATGGCTGACCGCGATACGCAGTATTTT. Protein sequence: CASSIHMADRDTQYF.

The CDR3 region is CASSYFTGNTQETQYF. In DNA form, the CDR3 reads TGTGCCAGCAGTTACTTTACAGGGAATACCCAAGAGACCCAGTACTTC. The J gene is TRBJ2-5, the V gene TRBV6-5; the D gene is possibly TRBD1 (6 bases). V was cut by 1 base and J by 1 base, with 13 bases left in between. The CDR3 runs 16 residues. The germline CDR1 and CDR2 sequences are MNHEY and SVGAGI.

The chain recombines TRBV12-3 or TRBV12-4 with TRBJ1-5; tentatively, D is TRBD1 (5 bases). CDR3 length equals 13 residues. V dropped 3 bases and J dropped 7 bases, with 10 bases sitting between them. For the CDR3, the DNA is TGTGCCAGCAGTTTGAGGTGGGGCCAGCCCCAGCATTTT. Its translation: CASSLRWGQPQHF.

The V and J genes are TRBV19 and TRBJ1-5, with a possible D match to TRBD1 (5 bases). Per the germline V gene, CDR1 is LNHDA and CDR2 is SQIVND (reference sequence). V was pared by 9 bases and J by 4 bases, with 16 bases between. The CDR3 covers 14 residues. The CDR3 DNA reads as TGTGCCAGCGACTTGGGACCGGAGAATCAGCCCCAGCATTTT. Its translation: CASDLGPENQPQHF.

This chain connects TRBV10-1 to TRBJ2-2, with 9 bases that match TRBD2. Germline V lookup: CDR1 WNHNN, CDR2 SYGVQD (reference sequence). This CDR3 is built from 15 residues. Here the CDR3 reads CASAGGEANTGELFF. CDR3 nucleotides: TGCGCAAGCGCGGGGGGGGAGGCGAACACCGGGGAGCTGTTTTTT.

V usage is TRBV6-2 or TRBV6-3 and J usage is TRBJ1-6; TRBD1 matches 7 bases. The CDR3 extends over 16 amino acids. Germline assignment: CDR1 MNHEY and CDR2 SVGEGT. The V and J ends lost 2 bases and 0 bases, in that order; junction bases with no gene match: 1. The CDR3 DNA follows: TGTGCCAGCAGTTACAGGGGGCCCTCCTATAATTCACCCCTCCACTTT. Its translation is CASSYRGPSYNSPLHF.

The chain recombines TRBV6-2 or TRBV6-3 with TRBJ2-2, with 10 bases that match TRBD1. Per germline, CDR1 MNHEY and CDR2 SVGEGT. V lost 7 bases, J lost 5 bases, and 10 bases stayed unmatched. CDR3 length equals 16 residues. The DNA for the CDR3 is TGTGCCAGCACCCCACCCGACAGGGGGCTGACCGGGGAGCTGTTTTTT. Translated, it gives CASTPPDRGLTGELFF.

This sequence joins TRBV18 and TRBJ2-3, with 8 bases identical to TRBD2. The CDR3 length is 15 residues. CDR1 and CDR2 from the germline V gene are KGHSH and LQKENI. Trimming at V came to 3 bases and at J to 1 base, leaving 3 bases not matched to a gene. CDR3 sequence reads: CASSPGLVGTDTQYF. CDR3 bases: TGTGCCAGCTCACCGGGACTAGTTGGCACAGATACGCAGTATTTT.

The genes are TRBV11-2 and TRBJ1-5; the D gene is possibly TRBD1 (5 bases). The germline CDR1 and CDR2 sequences are SGHAT and FQNNGV. V was pared by 8 bases and J by 4 bases, with 12 bases between. The CDR3 has 13 residues. In DNA, the CDR3 is TGTGCCAGCGCCCAGGGAGGTAATCAGCCCCAGCATTTT. This translates into CASAQGGNQPQHF.

This chain uses TRBV19 with TRBJ1-2, with D maybe TRBD1 (5 bases). This CDR3 is built from 15 residues. Germline loops: CDR1 LNHDA, CDR2 SQIVND (reference sequence). With 8 bases removed from V and 5 bases from J, the gap between germline ends came to 21 bases. In DNA form, the CDR3 reads TGTGCCAGTCGTCAACGCATGGGGACTGGTTATGGCTACACCTTC. As protein: CASRQRMGTGYGYTF.

The chain employs TRBV7-9 and TRBJ2-5; TRBD1 agrees at 7 bases. Germline V gives CDR1 SEHNR, CDR2 FQNEAQ (reference sequence). This CDR3 is 15 amino acids long. V was clipped by 0 bases and J by 6 bases; unmatched bases: 7. CDR3: CASSLATGMVQTQYF. CDR3 bases: TGTGCCAGCAGCTTAGCGACAGGGATGGTACAGACCCAGTACTTC.

The J gene is TRBJ2-7, the V gene TRBV7-2, with D tentatively TRBD1 (6 bases). V shed 6 bases and J shed 3 bases, with 9 bases lying between them. Germline assignment: CDR1 SGHTA and CDR2 FQGNSA. This CDR3 is 12 amino acids long. CDR3 region: CASRTGNYEQYF. CDR3 sequence (DNA): TGTGCCAGCAGAACAGGGAACTACGAGCAGTACTTC.

V is TRBV5-6 and J is TRBJ1-6, with D possibly TRBD1 on 5 matching bases. Trimming shortened V by 3 bases and J by 7 bases, and 20 bases separated the two germline ends. The CDR3 is 17 amino acids. Germline loops: CDR1 SGHDT, CDR2 YYEEEE. The CDR3 loop reads CASSSLLYRDGNSPLHF. CDR3 nucleotides: TGTGCCAGCAGCTCCCTTCTTTACCGGGACGGCAATTCACCCCTCCACTTT.

The gene calls are TRBV10-2 and TRBJ2-2; D may be TRBD2 (5 bases). CDR1 and CDR2 from the germline V gene are WSHSY and SAAADI. There are 13 residues in the CDR3. V was shortened by 6 bases and J by 5 bases, with 10 bases between the two germline ends. CDR3 in DNA: TGCGCCAGCAGACGGGGTTTAACCGGGGAGCTGTTTTTT. This translates into CASRRGLTGELFF.

The chain combines TRBV28 with TRBJ2-1, with D possibly being TRBD1 or TRBD2 (6 bases each). V lost 3 bases, J lost 5 bases, and 26 bases lay in between. This CDR3 contains 19 residues. Germline V gene lookup returns CDR1 MDHEN and CDR2 SYDVKM. This CDR3 reads CASSFGARGVRWGDNEQFF. The CDR3 coding sequence is TGTGCCAGCAGTTTCGGAGCGAGGGGGGTAAGATGGGGCGACAATGAGCAGTTCTTC.

The J gene is TRBJ2-4, the V gene TRBV4-1; D possibly corresponds to TRBD1 (5 bases). The ends were cut back, 7 bases at V and 1 base at J, with 5 bases in the middle. The CDR3 totals 12 residues. The germline V gene has CDR1 MGHRA and CDR2 YSYEKL. CDR3 sequence: CASTGAKNIQYF. In DNA, the CDR3 is TGCGCCAGCACAGGGGCCAAAAACATTCAGTACTTC.

This chain uses TRBV4-3 with TRBJ2-5; unclear D gene. Trimming stripped 2 bases from V and 0 bases from J, with 4 bases between. Germline CDR1 LGHNA, CDR2 YSLEER. The CDR3 is 13 residues long. CDR3 bases: TGCGCCAGCAGCCAACTAGACCAAGAGACCCAGTACTTC. This encodes CASSQLDQETQYF.

The rearrangement joins TRBV7-2 to TRBJ2-7, with a possible D match to TRBD2 (7 bases). V lost 4 bases and J lost 4, with 17 bases in between. Looked up from germline, CDR1 is SGHTA and CDR2 is FQGNSA. There are 15 residues in the CDR3. The CDR3 loop is CASSSRGGAGYEQYF. Here the CDR3 DNA reads TGTGCCAGCAGCTCTAGGGGGGGCGCAGGGTACGAGCAGTACTTC.

The chain has TRBV7-9 and TRBJ1-1; no definite D call. Germline CDR1 and CDR2: SEHNR and FQNEAQ (reference sequence). V gave up 5 bases and J gave up 11 bases, with 12 bases separating them. The length of the CDR3 is 11 residues. The CDR3 here is CASSPRRWAFF. The DNA for the CDR3 is TGTGCCAGCAGCCCTCGAAGGTGGGCTTTCTTT.

The chain carries TRBV13 and TRBJ2-5, with D possibly matching TRBD1 (6 bases). The CDR3 length is 12 residues. Trimming cost V 5 bases and J 5 bases, with 9 bases left between them. Germline CDR1 PRHDT, CDR2 FYEKMQ (reference sequence). CDR3 DNA sequence: TGTGCCAGCAGCCTAAGGGGGGAGACCCAGTACTTC. It translates to CASSLRGETQYF.

This clone was found once. This rearrangement joins TRBV11-2 to TRBJ2-3, with TRBD2 identical over 7 bases. This CDR3 has 16 residues. Per germline, CDR1 SGHAT and CDR2 FQNNGV. V gave up 1 base and J gave up 1 base; unmatched junction bases: 5. The CDR3 DNA reads as TGTGCCAGCAGCTTAGGGGCCCGGGGGGGCACAGATACGCAGTATTTT. It specifies CASSLGARGGTDTQYF.

The chain joins TRBV28 to TRBJ1-5; perhaps TRBD1 as D (5 bases). From germline, CDR1 is MDHEN and CDR2 SYDVKM. The V gene lost 8 bases and the J gene lost 0 bases, with 11 bases spanning the gap. This CDR3 region has 14 residues. CDR3: CASVDRNSNQPQHF. In DNA, the CDR3 is TGTGCCAGCGTCGACAGAAATAGCAATCAGCCCCAGCATTTT. The whole variable domain, remainder taken from reference TRBV28 and TRBJ1-5, is DVKVTQSSRYLVKRTGEKVFLECVQDMDHENMFWYRQDPGLGLRLIYFSYDVKMKEKGDIPEGYSVSREKKERFSLILESASTNQTSMYLCASVDRNSNQPQHFGDGTRLSIL.

The chain employs TRBV11-2 and TRBJ2-3; D remains unclear. Trimming stripped 1 base from V and 0 bases from J, with 8 bases between. CDR3 length: 15 residues. CDR1 SGHAT and CDR2 FQNNGV come from the germline V gene. CDR3 nucleotides: TGTGCCAGCAGCTTAGGCCCCTCTAGCACAGATACGCAGTATTTT. Translated: CASSLGPSSTDTQYF.

V and J are TRBV6-2 or TRBV6-3 and TRBJ2-1; 9 bases are a match to TRBD2. V lost 4 bases and J lost 8; bases outside the gene matches: 6. Germline V gene data show CDR1 as MNHEY and CDR2 as SVGEGT. The CDR3 spans 14 residues. CDR3 nucleotides: TGTGCCAGCAGTTGGGGCAGCGGGGGGTATGAGCAGTTCTTC. Translation gives CASSWGSGGYEQFF.

The V and J genes are TRBV7-2 and TRBJ1-2; D might be TRBD1 (6 bases). This CDR3 has 17 amino acids. Germline values: CDR1 SGHTA, CDR2 FQGNSA. Trimming took off 3 bases at V and 4 bases at J, with 21 bases between the two ends. The CDR3 loop is CASSLGHLLWVVYGYTF. Here the CDR3 DNA reads TGTGCCAGCAGCTTGGGACACCTCCTCTGGGTTGTCTATGGCTACACCTTC.

V is TRBV5-4 and J is TRBJ1-1, with D perhaps TRBD1 (6 bases). V gave up 0 bases and J gave up 3 bases, with 12 bases separating them. In germline, CDR1 is SGHNT, CDR2 YYREEE (reference sequence). The CDR3 is 15 residues long. Written as DNA, the CDR3 is TGTGCCAGCAGCTTGGAACGGACAGCCTACACTGAAGCTTTCTTT. It is translated as CASSLERTAYTEAFF.

The sample holds one count of this clone. This chain links TRBV27 with TRBJ1-2; D unresolved. The V end was cut by 4 bases, the J end by 7 bases, with 19 bases between. CDR3 length equals 15 residues. In germline, CDR1 is MNHEY, CDR2 SMNVEV (reference sequence). In DNA form, the CDR3 reads TGTGCCAGCAGTTCGACCCCCGACATCTTAGGTGGCTACACCTTC. It translates to CASSSTPDILGGYTF.